This is a list of T cell receptor beta chains from one sample in a study of beta chain features in type 1 diabetes. Clones were read by immunoSEQ multiplex PCR, and TCRdb kept only the in-frame ones, dropping some. This sample has 110,000 to 150,000 clones, with approximately 10% found just once. The sample consisted of central memory CD4+ T cells from blood. Receptor source: a middle-aged woman in good health. Each CDR3 is given with its conserved first and last residue. The order of the fields is D gene, J gene, V gene, clone size, CDR3 protein, CDR3 DNA. The D gene is left open where the match is weak. Clone size, where shown, is once, few, many, or a class for clones that have expanded.

D gene: NA
J gene: TRBJ2-1
V gene: TRBV19
clone size: NA
CDR3 protein: CASKIGQGGNNEQFF
CDR3 DNA: TGTGCCAGTAAAATCGGTCAGGGGGGAAACAATGAGCAGTTCTTC

D gene: TRBD1
J gene: TRBJ1-2
V gene: TRBV6-5
clone size: NA
CDR3 protein: CASRTGGYGYTF
CDR3 DNA: TGTGCCAGCAGGACAGGGGGCTATGGCTACACCTTC

D gene: NA
J gene: TRBJ1-2
V gene: TRBV19
clone size: few
CDR3 protein: CASQQGLIGYTF
CDR3 DNA: TGTGCCAGTCAACAGGGTCTAATCGGCTACACCTTC

D gene: NA
J gene: TRBJ1-1
V gene: TRBV19
clone size: NA
CDR3 protein: CASSIRGVGTEAFF
CDR3 DNA: TGTGCCAGTAGTATCCGGGGAGTAGGTACTGAAGCTTTCTTT

D gene: TRBD1
J gene: TRBJ1-1
V gene: TRBV6-5
clone size: few
CDR3 protein: CASREGQGWNTEAFF
CDR3 DNA: TGTGCCAGCAGGGAGGGACAGGGGTGGAACACTGAAGCTTTCTTT

D gene: NA
J gene: TRBJ2-1
V gene: TRBV18
clone size: NA
CDR3 protein: CASSLFGNEQFF
CDR3 DNA: TGTGCCAGCTCACTTTTCGGGAATGAGCAGTTCTTC

D gene: NA
J gene: TRBJ1-1
V gene: TRBV10-3
clone size: NA
CDR3 protein: CAAGRLERTEAFF
CDR3 DNA: TGTGCCGCAGGACGCCTCGAGCGGACTGAAGCTTTCTTT

D gene: TRBD1
J gene: TRBJ2-1
V gene: TRBV7-2
clone size: NA
CDR3 protein: CASSLWGTGVDNEQFF
CDR3 DNA: TGTGCCAGCAGCTTATGGGGGACAGGGGTTGACAATGAGCAGTTCTTC

D gene: TRBD1
J gene: TRBJ2-3
V gene: TRBV9
clone size: once
CDR3 protein: CASSVGQGAGDTQYF
CDR3 DNA: TGTGCCAGCAGCGTAGGTCAGGGGGCCGGGGATACGCAGTATTTT

D gene: TRBD2
J gene: TRBJ2-1
V gene: TRBV13
clone size: few
CDR3 protein: CASSFGGGIYNEQFF
CDR3 DNA: TGTGCCAGCAGCTTTGGCGGGGGGATTTACAATGAGCAGTTCTTC

D gene: NA
J gene: TRBJ1-2
V gene: TRBV5-1
clone size: NA
CDR3 protein: CASSLGGTNYGYTF
CDR3 DNA: TGCGCCAGCAGCTTGGGCGGAACTAACTATGGCTACACCTTC

D gene: NA
J gene: TRBJ1-5
V gene: TRBV7-2
clone size: NA
CDR3 protein: CASSLGQNSYQPQHF
CDR3 DNA: TGTGCCAGCAGCTTAGGTCAAAACTCGTATCAGCCCCAGCATTTT

D gene: TRBD2
J gene: TRBJ2-5
V gene: TRBV4-3
clone size: NA
CDR3 protein: CASSQRESGGARETQYF
CDR3 DNA: TGCGCCAGCAGCCAACGAGAGAGCGGGGGGGCCCGGGAGACCCAGTACTTC

D gene: NA
J gene: TRBJ1-3
V gene: TRBV4-3
clone size: few
CDR3 protein: CASSLIQVSGNTIYF
CDR3 DNA: TGCGCCAGCAGCCTAATACAAGTCTCTGGAAACACCATATATTTT

D gene: NA
J gene: TRBJ1-5
V gene: TRBV4-3
clone size: NA
CDR3 protein: CASSQDFSQGKAQHF
CDR3 DNA: TGCGCCAGCAGCCAAGATTTTTCTCAGGGGAAGGCCCAGCATTTT

D gene: TRBD2
J gene: TRBJ2-1
V gene: TRBV6-5
clone size: few
CDR3 protein: CASSYSSGGNYNEQFF
CDR3 DNA: TGTGCCAGCAGTTACTCGAGCGGGGGAAACTACAATGAGCAGTTCTTC

D gene: TRBD1
J gene: TRBJ2-7
V gene: TRBV27
clone size: few
CDR3 protein: CASSLRTGATYEQYF
CDR3 DNA: TGTGCCAGCAGTTTAAGGACAGGTGCCACCTACGAGCAGTACTTC

D gene: TRBD2
J gene: TRBJ2-3
V gene: TRBV6-6
clone size: NA
CDR3 protein: CASRKSGGYTDTQYF
CDR3 DNA: TGTGCCAGCCGCAAGAGCGGGGGTTACACAGATACGCAGTATTTT

D gene: TRBD2
J gene: TRBJ2-3
V gene: TRBV5-1
clone size: NA
CDR3 protein: CASQLSGGSDTQYF
CDR3 DNA: TGCGCCAGCCAATTGTCGGGGGGATCAGATACGCAGTATTTT